These 3 T cell receptor beta chains were sequenced from one sample in a study of cytomegalovirus exposure and HLA in healthy donors. Primers included in the PCR were 60 Vbeta and 13 Jbeta primers. Libraries were prepared by immunoSEQ multiplex PCR; TCRdb keeps only in-frame clonotypes and omits some of them. This sample has 90,000 to 100,000 clones, with roughly three quarters found just once. Sequenced material: PBMCs. Every receptor here comes from a woman aged 60-70 years in good health and CMV-seropositive.

The chain is built from TRBV5-4 and TRBJ1-1; TRBD1 matches at 7 bases. The V and J ends lost 2 bases and 0 bases, in that order; junction bases with no gene match: 1. The V gene's germline CDR1 is SGHNT and CDR2 YYREEE (reference sequence). The CDR3 is 14 amino acids. The CDR3 nucleotides read TGTGCCAGCAGCTTTACAGGGGTGAACACTGAAGCTTTCTTT. This sequence encodes CASSFTGVNTEAFF.

CDR3: CASRFLDSSNQPQHF. CDR3 coding DNA: TGTGCCAGCAGATTTTTAGACAGCAGCAATCAGCCCCAGCATTTT. The chain carries TRBV27 and TRBJ1-5, with D possibly TRBD1 on 5 matching bases. The ends were cut back, 6 bases at V and 1 base at J, with 13 bases in the middle. Germline loops: CDR1 MNHEY, CDR2 SMNVEV (reference sequence). CDR3 length: 15 residues.

This clone occurred a few times. This chain joins TRBV19 and TRBJ1-5; 9 bases line up with TRBD1. The germline V gene has CDR1 LNHDA and CDR2 SQIVND (reference sequence). CDR3 size: 14 residues. V lost 5 bases to trimming and J lost 4 bases; unmatched junction nucleotides: 3. The CDR3 sequence is CASSAGTGNQPQHF. DNA for the CDR3: TGTGCCAGTAGTGCAGGGACAGGGAATCAGCCCCAGCATTTT.